Following are 18 T cell receptor beta chains from one sample sequenced in a study of blood T cell repertoires in COVID-19. This table comes from immunoSEQ multiplex PCR, and its TCRdb copy is limited to in-frame clones, with some not included. The sample includes some 200,000 clones, 70% to 90% of them seen just once. Sequenced: peripheral blood. The source is a man aged 45-60 years who had recovered from COVID-19.

The rearrangement uses TRBV18 and TRBJ2-7; a possible D gene is TRBD1 (6 bases). The CDR3 sequence is 14 residues long. Germline V gene lookup returns CDR1 KGHSH and CDR2 LQKENI. The V end lost 4 bases, the J end lost 6 bases, and 16 bases lay between the germline ends. The CDR3 protein is CASSRDRKNSEQYF. The CDR3 nucleotides read TGTGCCAGCTCACGAGACAGGAAAAACAGCGAGCAGTACTTC.

This clone was found a few times. The V and J genes are TRBV2 and TRBJ1-5; TRBD1 might be the D (5 bases). Trimming removed 4 bases at V and 5 bases at J, with 9 bases between. The germline CDR1 and CDR2 sequences are SNHLY and FYNNEI. This CDR3 comprises 13 residues. The CDR3 sequence: CASSGTWDQPQHF. The CDR3 nucleotides read TGTGCCAGCAGTGGGACATGGGATCAGCCCCAGCATTTT.

The J gene is TRBJ2-7, the V gene TRBV21-1; the table assigns TRBD1, which was not confirmed against the DNA. TRBV21-1 is designated a pseudogene. CDR3 length equals 15 residues. CDR3 bases: TGTGCCAGCAGCTCGCCCGGGACAAAGAGTTACGAGCAGTACTTC. Its protein is CASSSPGTKSYEQYF.

The V call is TRBV5-1, the J call TRBJ2-6; TRBD1 aligns across 9 bases. Germline CDR1 reads SGHRS; CDR2 reads YFSETQ. J was trimmed by 2 bases and V by 7 bases; bases with no gene match: 7. The length of the CDR3 is 16 residues. In DNA, the CDR3 is TGCGCCAGCGGGGACAGGGTAATCGCTGGGGCCAACGTCCTGACTTTC. It translates to CASGDRVIAGANVLTF.

The chain couples TRBV4-2 to TRBJ2-3, with D uncertain. Trimming cost V 0 bases and J 4 bases, with 5 bases left between them. The CDR3 runs to 13 residues. CDR1 and CDR2 (germline): LGHNA, YNFKEQ. CDR3 residues: CASSQDVADTQYF. In DNA, the CDR3 is TGTGCCAGCAGCCAAGATGTCGCAGATACGCAGTATTTT.

V usage is TRBV28 and J usage is TRBJ2-1; no definite D call. Germline loops: CDR1 MDHEN, CDR2 SYDVKM. There are 14 residues in the CDR3. The V end lost 1 base, the J end lost 3 bases, and 7 bases lay between the germline ends. The CDR3 protein is CASSLSGIYNEQFF. The CDR3, as DNA: TGTGCCAGCAGTTTATCAGGCATCTACAATGAGCAGTTCTTC.

Only one count was recorded for this clone. The chain links TRBV20-1 to TRBJ1-2; 8 bases agree with TRBD1. The trim removed 6 bases at V and 8 bases at J, leaving 5 bases unmatched. The germline CDR1 and CDR2 sequences are DFQATT and SNEGSKA (reference sequence). The CDR3 is 11 amino acids. CDR3 residues: CSAGQGSGYTF. The CDR3 DNA reads TGCAGTGCAGGACAGGGCAGCGGCTACACCTTC.

CDR3 DNA sequence: TGTGCCACCAGTCCGTCCAGGGGGCTCACCGGGGAGCTGTTTTTT. It specifies CATSPSRGLTGELFF. The rearrangement uses TRBV24-1 and TRBJ2-2; 8 positions agree with TRBD1. The V gene's germline CDR1 is KGHDR and CDR2 SFDVKD. Losses at the gene ends were 6 bases for V and 4 bases for J; bases not matched to a gene: 6. The CDR3 is 15 amino acids.

The genes are TRBV19 and TRBJ2-7, with D tentatively TRBD2 (5 bases). Trimming took 5 bases from V and 3 from J, leaving 17 bases between them. The CDR3 is made up of 15 amino acids. Germline CDR1 and CDR2: LNHDA and SQIVND (reference sequence). CDR3 in DNA: TGTGCCAGTAGTCCAAGACCCACTAGAGACTACGAGCAGTACTTC. Amino acids: CASSPRPTRDYEQYF.

The rearrangement joins TRBV10-2 to TRBJ1-2; TRBD1 matches 7 bases. With 11 bases clipped from V and 0 bases from J, the junction kept 12 bases outside the gene matches. Germline CDR1 and CDR2: WSHSY and SAAADI. The CDR3 has 15 amino acids. The CDR3 loop is CAARQGPRANYGYTF. CDR3 bases: TGCGCCGCACGACAGGGCCCCCGAGCTAACTATGGCTACACCTTC.

The rearrangement joins TRBV28 to TRBJ2-1; D possibly corresponds to TRBD2 (6 bases). Looked up from germline, CDR1 is MDHEN and CDR2 is SYDVKM. V lost 2 bases and J lost 4, with 9 bases in between. The CDR3 has 14 residues. CDR3 loop: CASSLLGGYNEQFF. The CDR3 coding sequence is TGTGCCAGCAGTTTACTTGGAGGGTACAATGAGCAGTTCTTC.

The rearrangement uses TRBV5-1 and TRBJ1-3; the D is unclear. This CDR3 region has 14 residues. Germline V gene data show CDR1 as SGHRS and CDR2 as YFSETQ. V was pared by 2 bases and J by 0 bases, with 6 bases between. CDR3 sequence reads: CASSLQPSGNTIYF. CDR3 nucleotides: TGCGCCAGCAGCTTACAACCCTCTGGAAACACCATATATTTT.

This chain links TRBV30 with TRBJ2-1; no definite D call. Germline V lookup: CDR1 GTSNPN, CDR2 SVGIG (reference sequence). CDR3 size: 11 residues. Trimming pared 2 bases from V and 8 bases from J, leaving 7 bases between. The CDR3 nucleotides are TGTGCCTGGAGTAAGTTAGATGAGCAGTTCTTC. It is translated as CAWSKLDEQFF.

This chain connects TRBV19 to TRBJ1-1, with TRBD1 identical over 7 bases. With 2 bases clipped from V and 10 bases from J, the junction kept 10 bases outside the gene matches. This CDR3 spans 14 amino acids. CDR1 and CDR2 (germline): LNHDA, SQIVND (reference sequence). In DNA, the CDR3 is TGTGCCAGTAGTATATCCGAGACAGGGCGACGAGCTTTCTTT. As protein: CASSISETGRRAFF.

V and J are TRBV28 and TRBJ2-1; 7 bases are a match to TRBD2. After removal of 3 bases from V and 15 bases from J, the junction contained 8 bases not matched to a gene. In germline, CDR1 is MDHEN, CDR2 SYDVKM. The CDR3 extends over 12 amino acids. The CDR3 region has the DNA TGTGCCAGCAGTTTTTCCGGACTAGTCGGGTTCTTC. This translates into CASSFSGLVGFF.

V and J are TRBV30 and TRBJ2-1; 12 bases are shared with TRBD2. The CDR3 is 18 amino acids. Germline lookup yields CDR1 GTSNPN and CDR2 SVGIG (reference sequence). J gave up 3 bases and V 4 bases, and 13 bases lay outside the gene matches. The CDR3 loop is CAWTPGLAGTLFYNEQFF. In DNA form, the CDR3 reads TGTGCCTGGACCCCTGGACTAGCGGGGACTCTGTTCTACAATGAGCAGTTCTTC.

The table lists this clone with a count of one. The V and J genes are TRBV6-5 and TRBJ2-7; 8 bases are a match to TRBD2. Germline values: CDR1 MNHEY, CDR2 SVGAGI. Germline trimming cut 6 bases from V and 5 bases from J; bases unmatched to any gene: 3. This CDR3 is 12 amino acids long. CDR3 residues: CASSKAGDEQYF. The CDR3 DNA reads TGTGCCAGCAGCAAAGCGGGGGACGAGCAGTACTTC.

This clone was recorded only once. The chain couples TRBV28 to TRBJ1-5; the match to TRBD1 covers 9 bases. The CDR3 consists of 15 residues. The V gene end was trimmed by 5 bases and the J gene end by 7 bases; junction bases not matched to a gene: 9. CDR1 and CDR2 (germline): MDHEN, SYDVKM. This CDR3 is CASSVTGGTRQPQHF. CDR3 in DNA: TGTGCCAGCAGTGTGACAGGGGGGACGCGCCAGCCCCAGCATTTT.